This T cell receptor (beta chain) was captured by sequencing in a study of blood T cell repertoires in COVID-19 (dated by TCRdb to about 2020). In terms of the full investigation: Samples from collaborators originated in the United States, Italy and Spain and spanned both the acute and convalescent phases of COVID-19. Where available, HLA class I and class II types were taken from metadata supplied by the sample provider and were not determined by assay-based typing. The samples were drawn from two sources: the first 160 participants of the ongoing ImmuneRACE study, and 1,254 subjects contributed by 6 global collaborators. The sample metadata nearly always contained a de-identified subject ID, COVID-19 status, age in years and sex. Deeply sampled blood TCRbeta repertoires from subjects exposed to, actively infected with, or recovered from COVID-19 were included in the dataset. The prospective study material was composed of cDNA or gDNA derived from T cells, B-cell-depleted T cells, or PBMCs. The repertoires were released in a freely available public database intended as a resource for research on the immune response to SARS-CoV-2. Broad study findings and their caveats: The amount of clinical and demographic metadata varied by source and participant and was provided uncurated.

The immunoSEQ Assay, a bias-controlled multiplex PCR, was used to amplify TCRbeta CDR3 regions from genomic DNA. For the original study's pipeline: Within the assay, amplification of reference gene primers was used to estimate how many nucleated cells each sample contained. To quantify the absolute abundance of each unique TCRbeta CDR3 rearrangement, sequence reads were collapsed and filtered. For each sample, productive Simpson clonality was calculated as the square root of Simpson's diversity index over productive rearrangements. TCRdb carries this immuneACCESS record with in-frame sequences only. Its versions omit some clonotypes, under half of them owing to an unresolved V gene in the studies checked, with the rest unexplained. V, J and clone size are those of that table, while D and trimming were read from the DNA. In all, the sample holds 500,000 or so clones, and 87% of those were seen once. In total, the top ten clones hold about 0.75% of the sample.

As regards this clone: Its recognized antigen is unknown. Qualities for individual bases were not recorded, and no much larger clone is one base off.

Participants in the prospective study were aged about 18 to 95 years, lived in some 24 United States geographic areas, and enrolled through a virtual design. Cohort assignment in the prospective study relied on participant-reported clinical history from a screening survey and a study questionnaire. Recovered participants in ImmuneRACE Cohort 3 were defined as having two consecutive negative NP/OP PCR tests, clearance from a healthcare professional, or resolution of symptoms. Mobile phlebotomists in the prospective study collected whole blood, serum and a nasopharyngeal or oropharyngeal swab from every participant. Over an approximately 2-month period, participants in the prospective study had the option of providing additional blood draws and questionnaires. Prospective study blood samples were shipped either frozen or at room temperature before DNA extraction. Material for sequencing was PBMCs or T cells enriched from blood (not recorded which). The sequence was collected from a woman in her late teens or twenties who had recovered from COVID-19.

At the DNA level, the sequence is TGCAGCGTTGACATCACAGGGGGCCACGAGCAGTACTTC. Its protein reads: CSVDITGGHEQYF. The chain joins TRBV29-1 to TRBJ2-7, with 9 bases aligning to TRBD1. There are 13 amino acids in the CDR3, from cysteine to phenylalanine inclusive. Only the CDR3 part of the read is kept: 39 bases, read in frame from the first base. Relative to germline, V is missing 3 bases and J is missing 5 bases, with 5 bases of the junction outside any gene match. From a lookup of the germline V gene, CDR1 and CDR2 are SQVTM and ANQGSEA.